The subject of this entry is one T cell receptor (beta chain). Its specificity is not known. This record comes from a study of shared clonotypes between healthy human individuals. Study observations and caveats: Incompleteness in sorted-subset sequencing, despite large depth, was shown by rarefaction. Larger estimated richness was generally seen in naive subsets than in memory subsets. Clonotype sharing among donors was expected to depend on sequencing depth.

TCRdb keeps only in-frame clones here, not all; method: immunoSEQ multiplex PCR. The sample has about 820,000 clones, more than 85% seen once. Naive CD8 cells lacked CD45RO, underwent positive selection for CCR7 and left out terminally differentiated effector memory CD45RA+ cells. Germline V gene sequence: CDR1 MNHEY, CDR2 SMNVEV (reference sequence). Trimming pared 3 bases from V and 4 bases from J, leaving 11 bases between. This CDR3 has 14 amino acids. The origin of this receptor is a man aged 25 to 40 in good health. The chain joins TRBV27 to TRBJ2-3; perhaps TRBD2 as D (5 bases). Sample: naive CD8+ T cells sorted from blood. This chain's CDR3 is CASSFGLTADTQYF. The CDR3 bases are TGTGCCAGCAGTTTTGGACTTACCGCAGATACGCAGTATTTT.